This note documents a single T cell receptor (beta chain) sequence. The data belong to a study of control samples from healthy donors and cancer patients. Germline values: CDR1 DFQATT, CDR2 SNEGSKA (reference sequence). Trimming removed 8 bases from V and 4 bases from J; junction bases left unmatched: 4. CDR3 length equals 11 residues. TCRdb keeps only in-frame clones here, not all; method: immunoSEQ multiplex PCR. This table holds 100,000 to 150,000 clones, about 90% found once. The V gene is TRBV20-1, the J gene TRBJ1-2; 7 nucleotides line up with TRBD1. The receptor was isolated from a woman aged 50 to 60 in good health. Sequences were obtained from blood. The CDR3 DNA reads TGCAGTTATAGACAGGGCTATGGCTACACCTTC. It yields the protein CSYRQGYGYTF.